This T cell receptor (beta chain) originates from a study of blood T cell repertoires in COVID-19. The repertoire was sequenced with immunoSEQ multiplex PCR; TCRdb's copy has only in-frame clones and lacks some. The sample shows 30,000 to 40,000 clones, 88% of them seen only once. Material: peripheral blood. The sequence was collected from a human donor in a cohort sampled during active COVID-19.

CDR3 DNA sequence: TGTGCCAGCAGCGGACTAGCGGGGGGAAGATCTAGCACAGATACGCAGTATTTT. This encodes CASSGLAGGRSSTDTQYF. The J gene is TRBJ2-3, the V gene TRBV7-2; the match to TRBD2 covers 14 bases. J gave up 0 bases and V 5 bases, and 7 bases lay outside the gene matches. From germline, CDR1 is SGHTA and CDR2 FQGNSA. The CDR3 extends over 18 amino acids.